The text below deals with one T cell receptor (beta chain). Its antigen is still unknown. J gave up 2 bases and V 6 bases, and 4 bases lay outside the gene matches. Germline loops: CDR1 DFQATT, CDR2 SNEGSKA (reference sequence). The CDR3 has 13 residues. This sample was taken from a study of T cells after yellow fever vaccination. Study findings and constraints: Boosting was followed by the reappearance of most primary-vaccination clones (around 95% CD4, more than 70% CD8).

TCRdb redid the calling of the 5' RACE reads with MiXCR, one entry per CDR3 protein. The sample yields roughly 310,000 distinct CDR3 sequences, 3.6% seen once. This clonotype was obtained from a man aged 18 to 29 who received the YFV17D yellow fever vaccine. The rearrangement uses TRBV20-1 and TRBJ2-3, with 8 bases identical to TRBD1. The sample here was PBMCs, taken on the day of the yellow fever booster vaccination. In DNA, the CDR3 is TGCAGTGCCCAGGGGGCCCCCACAGATACGCAGTATTTT. Amino acids: CSAQGAPTDTQYF.